Shown below are 22 T cell receptor beta chains from a single sample sequenced in a study of blood T cell repertoires in COVID-19. Generated by immunoSEQ multiplex PCR, the TCRdb table keeps only in-frame clones and is missing some. The sample records under 450,000 clones, 75% to 90% being singletons. The sequenced sample consisted of peripheral blood. These receptors were collected from a woman aged 40 to 55 with COVID-19, enrolled during active disease.

This CDR3 is CASGFQGARGGNTIYF. DNA for the CDR3: TGTGCTAGTGGGTTTCAGGGGGCGAGGGGTGGAAACACCATATATTTT. The chain employs TRBV12-5 and TRBJ1-3; TRBD1 matches at 8 bases. The ends lost 6 bases at V and 3 bases at J; junction bases unmatched: 10. CDR3 length: 16 residues. Germline values: CDR1 LGHNT, CDR2 FRNRAP.

This chain joins TRBV25-1 and TRBJ1-4, with 8 bases aligning to TRBD1. V was clipped by 3 bases and J by 14 bases; unmatched bases: 5. This CDR3 region has 12 residues. CDR1 and CDR2 (germline): MGHDK, SYGVNS. Here the CDR3 reads CASSEPGGELFF. The CDR3 nucleotides are TGTGCCAGCAGTGAGCCAGGGGGCGAGCTGTTTTTT.

The CDR3 here is CASSVMPRYYNEQFF. In DNA form, the CDR3 reads TGTGCCAGCAGCGTAATGCCTAGATATTACAATGAGCAGTTCTTC. The chain couples TRBV9 to TRBJ2-1, with D uncertain. Per germline, CDR1 SGDLS and CDR2 YYNGEE. The length of the CDR3 is 15 residues. The V end lost 1 base, the J end lost 4 bases, and 12 bases lay between the germline ends.

The chain recombines TRBV7-6 with TRBJ1-1; D is perhaps TRBD1 (6 bases). The length of the CDR3 is 15 residues. V dropped 0 bases and J dropped 4 bases, with 12 bases sitting between them. The germline gives CDR1 SGHVS, CDR2 FNYEAQ. This CDR3 reads CASSLAGGAGTEAFF. CDR3 sequence (DNA): TGTGCCAGCAGCTTAGCGGGGGGGGCGGGCACTGAAGCTTTCTTT.

The chain links TRBV6-6 to TRBJ1-3; tentative D call: TRBD1 (6 bases). V was pared by 7 bases and J by 0 bases, with 13 bases between. The CDR3 is 15 residues long. Germline CDR1 is MNHNY and CDR2 is SVGAGI (reference sequence). CDR3 protein: CASTNRDNSGNTIYF. The CDR3 DNA sequence: TGTGCCAGCACCAACCGGGACAACTCTGGAAACACCATATATTTT.

The genes are TRBV9 and TRBJ2-1; 8 bases line up with TRBD1. The trim removed 4 bases at V and 6 bases at J, leaving 9 bases unmatched. Per germline, CDR1 SGDLS and CDR2 YYNGEE. The CDR3 spans 15 residues. As DNA, the CDR3 is TGTGCCAGCAGCCAGACAGGGGTGCGGGGCAATGAGCAGTTCTTC. Translated: CASSQTGVRGNEQFF.

In this sample, this clone turned up once. J is TRBJ1-3 and V is TRBV19, with unresolved D. The CDR3 is 16 amino acids. CDR1 and CDR2 (germline): LNHDA, SQIVND (reference sequence). V was cut by 2 bases and J by 0 bases, with 11 bases left in between. The CDR3 coding sequence is TGTGCCAGTAGTATACGGACGGGAAGCTCTGGAAACACCATATATTTT. It yields the protein CASSIRTGSSGNTIYF.

The CDR3 DNA sequence: TGTGCTAGTGGTTGGGTCAGAACGAACACTGAAGCTTTCTTT. The encoded protein is CASGWVRTNTEAFF. The rearrangement uses TRBV12-5 and TRBJ1-1; D gene uncertain. Germline V gene lookup returns CDR1 LGHNT and CDR2 FRNRAP. The CDR3 consists of 14 residues. Trimming removed 4 bases at V and 1 base at J, with 10 bases between.

The genes are TRBV9 and TRBJ1-6, with D perhaps TRBD1 (5 bases). The germline V gene encodes CDR1 SGDLS and CDR2 YYNGEE. The CDR3 is 17 residues long. The V and J ends lost 9 bases and 5 bases respectively, with 24 bases between them. CDR3 DNA sequence: TGTGCCAACGAAATAGTGGAGGGGCCACTGGATAATTCACCCCTCCACTTT. It yields the protein CANEIVEGPLDNSPLHF.

The chain links TRBV9 to TRBJ2-6; 8 bases fit TRBD2. From germline, CDR1 is SGDLS and CDR2 YYNGEE. The V segment lost 0 bases and the J segment 0 bases; nucleotides outside the gene matches: 8. The CDR3 consists of 19 residues. CDR3 in DNA: TGTGCCAGCAGCGTAGCGGGGGGGACGGCAAGCTCTGGGGCCAACGTCCTGACTTTC. The encoded protein is CASSVAGGTASSGANVLTF.

The genes are TRBV2 and TRBJ1-5; 8 bases are a match to TRBD1. Germline V lookup: CDR1 SNHLY, CDR2 FYNNEI. The V gene end was trimmed by 4 bases and the J gene end by 9 bases; junction bases not matched to a gene: 14. The CDR3 is 16 residues long. The DNA for the CDR3 is TGTGCCAGCAGTGCTCAGACAGGGGCGTCGGGGGCGCCCCAGCATTTT. It specifies CASSAQTGASGAPQHF.

The CDR3 sequence is CASSSQRGGYNEQFF. CDR3 coding DNA: TGTGCCAGCAGCTCACAGCGGGGAGGCTACAATGAGCAGTTCTTC. The genes are TRBV7-2 and TRBJ2-1, with 7 nucleotides matching TRBD2. Germline lookup yields CDR1 SGHTA and CDR2 FQGNSA. V lost 4 bases and J lost 3; bases outside the gene matches: 6. The CDR3 covers 15 residues.

The rearrangement links TRBV5-1 to TRBJ2-5; a possible D gene is TRBD2 (5 bases). The CDR3 is 14 residues long. Germline-derived CDR1 and CDR2 are SGHRS and YFSETQ. Between the trimmed V and J ends, which lost 5 bases and 3 bases, there was a span of 14 bases. DNA for the CDR3: TGCGCCAGCAGTCCCGTAGCGACTGAAGAGACCCAGTACTTC. Translation: CASSPVATEETQYF.

CDR3 sequence: CASSLSGAGYTF. CDR3 nucleotides: TGTGCCAGCAGCTTATCTGGGGCGGGCTACACCTTC. This chain links TRBV5-4 with TRBJ1-2; tentative D call: TRBD1 (5 bases). Germline CDR1 SGHNT, CDR2 YYREEE (reference sequence). The CDR3 totals 12 residues. Trimming left V 2 bases short and J 8 bases short, with 10 bases between.

The J gene is TRBJ1-1, the V gene TRBV28; TRBD1 is a possible D gene (5 bases). The germline V and J ends were trimmed by 3 bases and 8 bases, with 13 bases remaining between them. The germline gives CDR1 MDHEN, CDR2 SYDVKM. This CDR3 is 13 amino acids long. The CDR3 DNA reads TGTGCCAGCAGTTTGGGGGGGGGAGCGGAAGCTTTCTTT. This translates into CASSLGGGAEAFF.

The V and J genes are TRBV28 and TRBJ2-3; 8 bases map to TRBD2. There are 14 residues in the CDR3. In germline, CDR1 is MDHEN, CDR2 SYDVKM. Germline trimming cut 6 bases from V and 4 bases from J; bases unmatched to any gene: 6. The CDR3 DNA reads as TGTGCCAGCAGCCGTAGCGGGATACCAGATACGCAGTATTTT. The encoded protein is CASSRSGIPDTQYF. Full variable domain (outside the CDR3, taken from reference TRBV28 and TRBJ2-3): DVKVTQSSRYLVKRTGEKVFLECVQDMDHENMFWYRQDPGLGLRLIYFSYDVKMKEKGDIPEGYSVSREKKERFSLILESASTNQTSMYLCASSRSGIPDTQYFGPGTRLTVL.

A remark on this clone: A read error may produce the germline difference seen at one junction end. The rearrangement links TRBV18 to TRBJ2-6; TRBD2 is a possible D gene (5 bases). Germline V gives CDR1 KGHSH, CDR2 LQKENI. The CDR3 is 19 amino acids. The CDR3 reads CASSPPRAPPPSGANVLTF. DNA of the CDR3: TGTGCCAGCTCTCCACCGAGGGCTCCTCCACCCTCTGGGGCCAACGTCCTGACTTTC.

The chain uses TRBV18 and TRBJ1-2; possibly TRBD1 for D (5 bases). There are 14 residues in the CDR3. Deletions cut 5 bases from V and 7 bases from J, with 17 bases between. Germline V gene data show CDR1 as KGHSH and CDR2 as LQKENI. As DNA, the CDR3 is TGTGCCAGCTCAGCGACAGACACTCCCCTTGGCTACACCTTC. Residues: CASSATDTPLGYTF.

The chain links TRBV23-1 to TRBJ2-1, with 8 bases fitting TRBD1. TRBV23-1 is labeled an ORF, and its function is uncertain. Trimming removed 0 bases from V and 7 bases from J; junction bases left unmatched: 8. This CDR3 contains 16 residues. In nucleotides, the CDR3 is TGCGCCAGCAGTCAATCCTACAGGGGGTATAGGAATGAGCAGTTCTTC. Its protein is CASSQSYRGYRNEQFF.

The rearrangement joins TRBV7-2 to TRBJ1-2, with TRBD1 matching 9 bases. With 4 bases clipped from V and 4 bases from J, the junction kept 7 bases outside the gene matches. The germline CDR1 and CDR2 sequences are SGHTA and FQGNSA. This CDR3 has 15 amino acids. CDR3 sequence: CASSSSGQGLYGYTF. The CDR3 DNA sequence: TGTGCCAGCAGCTCTTCGGGACAGGGTCTCTATGGCTACACCTTC. Together with reference TRBV7-2 and TRBJ1-2, the CDR3 gives the full variable domain: GAGVSQSPSNKVTEKGKDVELRCDPISGHTALYWYRQSLGQGLEFLIYFQGNSAPDKSGLPSDRFSAERTGGSVSTLTIQRTQQEDSAVYLCASSSSGQGLYGYTFGSGTRLTVV.

The chain combines TRBV27 with TRBJ1-1; no reliable D call. Germline CDR1 and CDR2: MNHEY and SMNVEV (reference sequence). V lost 11 bases and J lost 0, with 10 bases in between. The CDR3 extends over 12 amino acids. DNA of the CDR3: TGTGCCTCCTCCCGGGTGAACACTGAAGCTTTCTTT. This gives the protein CASSRVNTEAFF.

The chain recombines TRBV7-8 with TRBJ2-2; D is possibly TRBD1 (5 bases). V was pared by 5 bases and J by 1 base, with 17 bases between. Germline V gives CDR1 SGHVS, CDR2 FQNEAQ. The CDR3 spans 17 residues. In nucleotides, the CDR3 is TGTGCCAGCAGCCTAGGATACCGAAGGGGGAACACCGGGGAGCTGTTTTTT. Translating it yields CASSLGYRRGNTGELFF.